These T cell receptor beta chains were read from a single sample in a study of a mutant IDH1 vaccine in newly diagnosed glioma. The assay was immunoSEQ multiplex PCR, and TCRdb's table has in-frame clones only and misses some. Of around 50,000 clones in the sample, 86% were seen once. The sequences come from PBMCs, collected from a glioma patient treated with radiotherapy, temozolomide or both. The source is a man in his forties or fifties with glioma. The CDR3 runs from the conserved cysteine through the conserved F or W. A D gene is named only where the DNA matches it firmly. Size values are once, few and many counts, or a class for expanded clones, and some rows have none.

>NA|TRBV2|NA|TRBJ2-2
TGTGCCAGCAGTGTGGTGGGGACCGGGGAGCTGTTTTTT
CASSVVGTGELFF
>NA|TRBV21-1|NA|TRBJ2-7
TGTGCCAGCAGCAGACCGGGACAATACTTC
CASSRPGQYF
>NA|TRBV11-3|NA|TRBJ1-1
TGTGCCAGCAGCGAACACAGGAACACTGAAGCTTTCTTT
CASSEHRNTEAFF
>NA|TRBV18|NA|TRBJ2-1
TGTGCCAGCTCACTACCCGGTAGCAGTGTAAGGAATGAGCAGTTCTTC
CASSLPGSSVRNEQFF
>once|TRBV14|NA|TRBJ2-3
TGTGCCAGCAGCCAAGGGTATATGCCGATAGTAGCAGATACGCAGTATTTT
CASSQGYMPIVADTQYF
>NA|TRBV7-5|NA|TRBJ2-7
TGTGTCAGAAGCGTAGGACTAGTTACCTACGAGCAGTACTTC
CVRSVGLVTYEQYF
>once|TRBV7-8|NA|TRBJ2-7
TGTGCCAGCAGCTTACTCACAGGTTCAGCCTACGAGCAGTACTTC
CASSLLTGSAYEQYF
>NA|TRBV19|TRBD2|TRBJ2-1
TGTGCCAGTAGGACTAGCGGGAGTCCCTACAATGAGCAGTTCTTC
CASRTSGSPYNEQFF
>once|TRBV20-1|NA|TRBJ1-2
TGCAGTGCTGACGGAAACTATGGCTACACCTTC
CSADGNYGYTF
>few|TRBV7-2|TRBD2|TRBJ2-1
TGTGCCAGCAGCTTAGCGGGGACTAGTCTCAATGAGCAGTTCTTC
CASSLAGTSLNEQFF
>once|TRBV7-6|NA|TRBJ2-1
TGTGCCAGCAGCTTGAGGGGAGGGGGGCATGAGCAGTTCTTC
CASSLRGGGHEQFF
>NA|TRBV7-9|NA|TRBJ2-7
TGTGCCAGCAGCTTGGAGGTGACCGAGCAGTACTTC
CASSLEVTEQYF
>few|TRBV5-1|NA|TRBJ1-4
TGCGCCAGCAGCTTCACTAATGAAAAACTGTTTTTT
CASSFTNEKLFF
>NA|TRBV9|TRBD1|TRBJ2-7
TGTGCCAGCAGCCCTGAGGGACAGGGTTTCGAGCAGTACTTC
CASSPEGQGFEQYF
>NA|TRBV2|TRBD2|TRBJ2-1
TGTGCCAGCAGTGAAGCGGTAGCTAGCGGAGTGGGATACAATGAGCAGTTCTTC
CASSEAVASGVGYNEQFF
>NA|TRBV5-5|NA|TRBJ2-7
TGTGCCAGCAGTTATCGAGTCGGGGGACCCCACGAGCAGTACTTC
CASSYRVGGPHEQYF